This T cell receptor beta chain stems from a study of blood T cell repertoires in COVID-19. Clones were sequenced by immunoSEQ multiplex PCR, and TCRdb holds only the in-frame ones, with some missing. The table records around 500,000 clones, 80% to 90% of them present only once. The germline V gene has CDR1 MDHEN and CDR2 SYDVKM. This CDR3 has 13 residues. The V end was cut by 5 bases, the J end by 4 bases, with 12 bases between. V gene TRBV28 combines with J gene TRBJ2-7; a weak D match, TRBD2 (5 bases). Sequenced input: peripheral blood. The sequence was obtained from a human donor in a cohort sampled during active COVID-19. The CDR3 here is CASSHGSGYEQYF. Here the CDR3 DNA reads TGTGCCAGCAGTCACGGATCGGGGTACGAGCAGTACTTC. Full variable domain (outside the CDR3, taken from reference TRBV28 and TRBJ2-7): DVKVTQSSRYLVKRTGEKVFLECVQDMDHENMFWYRQDPGLGLRLIYFSYDVKMKEKGDIPEGYSVSREKKERFSLILESASTNQTSMYLCASSHGSGYEQYFGPGTRLTVT.